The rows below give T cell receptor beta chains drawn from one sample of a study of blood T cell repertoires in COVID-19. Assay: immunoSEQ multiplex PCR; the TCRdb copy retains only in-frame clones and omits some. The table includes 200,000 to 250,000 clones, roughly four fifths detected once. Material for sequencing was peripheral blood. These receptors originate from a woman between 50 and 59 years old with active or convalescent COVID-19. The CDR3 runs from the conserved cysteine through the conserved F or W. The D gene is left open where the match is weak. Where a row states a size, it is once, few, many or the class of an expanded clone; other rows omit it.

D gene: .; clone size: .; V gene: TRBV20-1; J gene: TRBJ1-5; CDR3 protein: CSASKQLSNQPQHF; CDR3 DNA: TGCAGTGCTAGTAAACAGCTTAGCAATCAGCCCCAGCATTTT
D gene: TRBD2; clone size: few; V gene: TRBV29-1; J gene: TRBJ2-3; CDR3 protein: CSVAPGLAEGSQYF; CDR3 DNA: TGCAGCGTTGCCCCGGGACTAGCCGAGGGATCGCAGTATTTT
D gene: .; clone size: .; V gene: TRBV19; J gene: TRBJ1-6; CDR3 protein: CASSLLNSPLHF; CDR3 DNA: TGTGCCAGTAGTCTCCTCAATTCACCCCTCCACTTT
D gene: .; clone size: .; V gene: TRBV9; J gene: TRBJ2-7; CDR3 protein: CASSVSGLNYEQYF; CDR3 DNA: TGTGCCAGCAGCGTTTCGGGACTGAACTACGAGCAGTACTTC
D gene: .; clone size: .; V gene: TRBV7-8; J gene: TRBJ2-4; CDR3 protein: CASSPLDGSLAKNIQYF; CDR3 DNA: TGTGCCAGCAGCCCCCTAGACGGGAGTCTAGCCAAAAACATTCAGTACTTC
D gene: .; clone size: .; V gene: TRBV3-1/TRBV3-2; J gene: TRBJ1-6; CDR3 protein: CASSQASGSGNSPLHF; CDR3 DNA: TGTGCCAGCAGCCAGGCCTCGGGGTCGGGGAATTCACCCCTCCACTTT
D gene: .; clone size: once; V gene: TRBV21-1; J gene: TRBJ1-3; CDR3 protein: CASSIRQGSWGNTIYF; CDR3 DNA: TGTGCCAGCAGCATACGACAGGGTAGTTGGGGAAACACCATATATTTT
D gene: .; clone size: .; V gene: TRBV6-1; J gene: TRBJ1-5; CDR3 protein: CASSEALRSHQPQHF; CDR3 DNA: TGTGCCAGCAGTGAAGCGCTCAGGTCGCATCAGCCCCAGCATTTT
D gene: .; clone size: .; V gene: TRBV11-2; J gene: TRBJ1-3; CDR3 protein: CASSLERRPGNGNTIYF; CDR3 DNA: TGTGCCAGCAGCCTTGAACGAAGGCCCGGGAACGGAAACACCATATATTTT
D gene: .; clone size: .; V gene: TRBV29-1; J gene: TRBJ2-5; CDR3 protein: CSVLPRDFRETQYF; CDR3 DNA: TGCAGCGTCCTCCCCCGGGATTTTAGAGAGACCCAGTACTTC
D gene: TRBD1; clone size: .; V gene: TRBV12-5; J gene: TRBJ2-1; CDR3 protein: CASGLILTGGFYNEQFF; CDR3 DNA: TGTGCTAGTGGTTTGATTCTGACAGGGGGATTTTACAATGAGCAGTTCTTC
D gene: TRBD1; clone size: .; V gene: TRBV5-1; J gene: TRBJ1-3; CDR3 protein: CASSLADRGNRNTIYF; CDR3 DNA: TGCGCCAGCAGCTTGGCGGACAGGGGCAATCGAAACACCATATATTTT
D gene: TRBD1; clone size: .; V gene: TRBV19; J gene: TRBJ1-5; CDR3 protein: CASLDRTGAAYSNQPQHF; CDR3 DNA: TGTGCCAGCCTGGATAGAACAGGGGCAGCGTATAGCAATCAGCCCCAGCATTTT
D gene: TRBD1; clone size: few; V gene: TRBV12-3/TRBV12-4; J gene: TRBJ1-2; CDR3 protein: CASSPGQLAGYTF; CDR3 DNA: TGTGCCAGCAGTCCGGGACAGCTTGCGGGCTACACCTTC
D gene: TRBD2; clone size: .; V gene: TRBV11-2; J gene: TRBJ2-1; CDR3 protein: CASSSGLAGRSQFF; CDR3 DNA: TGTGCCAGCAGCTCTGGACTAGCGGGGAGGTCGCAGTTCTTC
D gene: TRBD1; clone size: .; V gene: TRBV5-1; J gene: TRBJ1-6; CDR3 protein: CASSPGQGSHSPLHF; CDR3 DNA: TGCGCCAGCAGCCCGGGACAGGGCAGTCATTCACCCCTCCACTTT
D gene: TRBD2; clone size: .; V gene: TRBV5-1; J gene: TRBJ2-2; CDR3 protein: CASSFGLDAVTGELFF; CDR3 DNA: TGCGCCAGCAGCTTCGGACTAGACGCGGTCACCGGGGAGCTGTTTTTT
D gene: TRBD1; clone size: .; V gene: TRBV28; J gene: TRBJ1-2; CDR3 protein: CASSFTGQHYGYTF; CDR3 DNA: TGTGCCAGCAGCTTCACGGGACAGCACTATGGCTACACCTTC
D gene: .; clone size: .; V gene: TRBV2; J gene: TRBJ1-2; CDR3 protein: CASSEGGGNYGYTF; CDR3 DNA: TGTGCCAGCAGTGAAGGGGGGGGAAACTATGGCTACACCTTC
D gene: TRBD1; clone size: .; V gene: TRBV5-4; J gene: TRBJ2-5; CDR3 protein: CASSTRTGQETQYF; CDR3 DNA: TGTGCCAGCAGCACCAGGACAGGCCAAGAGACCCAGTACTTC
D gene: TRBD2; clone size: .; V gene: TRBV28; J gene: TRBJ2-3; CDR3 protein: CASSFRTSGSGDTQYF; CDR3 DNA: TGTGCCAGCAGTTTCAGGACTAGCGGGAGTGGAGATACGCAGTATTTT
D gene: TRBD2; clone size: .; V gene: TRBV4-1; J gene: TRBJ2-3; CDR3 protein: CASSQGPFRGLAGGRTDTQYF; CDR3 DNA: TGCGCCAGCAGCCAAGGCCCTTTCAGGGGACTAGCGGGGGGGCGTACAGATACGCAGTATTTT
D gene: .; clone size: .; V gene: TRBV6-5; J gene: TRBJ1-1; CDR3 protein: CASAHRQEAFF; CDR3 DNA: TGTGCCAGCGCCCATAGACAGGAAGCTTTCTTT
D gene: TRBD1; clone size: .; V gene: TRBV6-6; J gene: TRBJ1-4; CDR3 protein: CASSGQGDEKLFF; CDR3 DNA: TGTGCCAGCAGCGGACAGGGGGACGAAAAACTGTTTTTT
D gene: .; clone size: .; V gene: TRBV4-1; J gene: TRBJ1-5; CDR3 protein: CASSQRSYSNQPQHF; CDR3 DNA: TGCGCCAGCAGCCAAAGGAGTTATAGCAATCAGCCCCAGCATTTT
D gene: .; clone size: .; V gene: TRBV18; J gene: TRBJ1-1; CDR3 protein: CASSPGGGNTEAFF; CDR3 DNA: TGTGCCAGCTCACCGGGGGGGGGCAACACTGAAGCTTTCTTT
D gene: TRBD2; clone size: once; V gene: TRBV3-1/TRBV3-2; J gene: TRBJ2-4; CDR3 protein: CASSLGTRVQYF; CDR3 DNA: TGTGCCAGCAGCCTAGGGACTAGGGTCCAGTACTTC
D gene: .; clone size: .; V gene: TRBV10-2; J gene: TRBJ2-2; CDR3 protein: CASSDTGTGTGELFF; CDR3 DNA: TGCGCCAGCAGTGACACAGGAACAGGAACCGGGGAGCTGTTTTTT
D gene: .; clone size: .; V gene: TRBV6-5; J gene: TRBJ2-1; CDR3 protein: CASRGKVLGRNEQFF; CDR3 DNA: TGTGCCAGCAGGGGCAAGGTTTTGGGGAGGAATGAGCAGTTCTTC
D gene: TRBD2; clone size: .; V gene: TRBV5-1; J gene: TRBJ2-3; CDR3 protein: CASSLADLAGADTQYF; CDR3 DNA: TGCGCCAGCAGCTTGGCCGATCTAGCGGGCGCCGATACGCAGTATTTT
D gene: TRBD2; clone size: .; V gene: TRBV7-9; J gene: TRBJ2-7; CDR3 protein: CASSPGGYEQYF; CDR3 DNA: TGTGCCAGCAGTCCCGGGGGGTACGAGCAGTACTTC
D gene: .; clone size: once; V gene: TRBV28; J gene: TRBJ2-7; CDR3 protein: CASRGAGSLYEQYF; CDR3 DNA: TGTGCCAGCAGGGGGGCGGGCAGCCTCTACGAGCAGTACTTC
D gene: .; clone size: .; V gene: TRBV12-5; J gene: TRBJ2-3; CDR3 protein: CASGLPNTDTQYF; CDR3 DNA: TGTGCTAGTGGTTTGCCAAACACAGATACGCAGTATTTT
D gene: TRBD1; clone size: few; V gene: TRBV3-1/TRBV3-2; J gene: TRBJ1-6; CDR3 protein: CASSQVGPGQHNSPLHF; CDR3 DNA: TGTGCCAGCAGCCAAGTAGGCCCGGGACAGCATAATTCACCCCTCCACTTT
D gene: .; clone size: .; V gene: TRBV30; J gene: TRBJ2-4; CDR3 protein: CAWSVRQPAGWKNIQYF; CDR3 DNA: TGTGCCTGGAGTGTACGACAGCCGGCGGGGTGGAAAAACATTCAGTACTTC
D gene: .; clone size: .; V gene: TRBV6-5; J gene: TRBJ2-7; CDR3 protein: CASSYSSGTGAYEQYF; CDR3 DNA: TGTGCCAGCAGTTATTCCTCTGGGACGGGGGCCTACGAGCAGTACTTC
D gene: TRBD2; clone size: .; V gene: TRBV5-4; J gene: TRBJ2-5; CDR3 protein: CASTTGTSGPRETQYF; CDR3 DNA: TGTGCCAGCACCACTGGGACTAGCGGTCCCAGGGAGACCCAGTACTTC
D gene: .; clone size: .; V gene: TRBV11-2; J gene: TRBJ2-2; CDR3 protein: CASSSLKGANTGELFF; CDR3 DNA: TGTGCCAGCAGCTCCCTCAAGGGGGCGAACACCGGGGAGCTGTTTTTT
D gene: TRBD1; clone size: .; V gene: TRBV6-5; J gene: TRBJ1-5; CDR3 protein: CASSSQGAPPGQPQHF; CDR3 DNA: TGTGCCAGCAGTTCACAGGGGGCGCCGCCCGGTCAGCCCCAGCATTTT
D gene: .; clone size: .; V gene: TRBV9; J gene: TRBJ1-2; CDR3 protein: CASSALTGANYGYTF; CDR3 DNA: TGTGCCAGCAGCGCCCTGACAGGAGCTAACTATGGCTACACCTTC
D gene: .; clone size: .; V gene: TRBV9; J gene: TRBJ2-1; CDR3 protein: CASSVSGSDPSIGEQFF; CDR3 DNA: TGTGCCAGCAGCGTATCCGGGTCGGATCCTTCTATCGGTGAGCAGTTCTTC
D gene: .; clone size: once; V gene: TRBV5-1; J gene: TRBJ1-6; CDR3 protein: CASSSTTASGSPLHF; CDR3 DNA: TGCGCCAGCAGCTCAACGACGGCCTCAGGGTCACCCCTCCACTTT
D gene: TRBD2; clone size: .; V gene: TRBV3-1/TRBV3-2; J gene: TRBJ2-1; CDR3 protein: CASSQYPQGSGGTNEQFF; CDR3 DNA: TGTGCCAGCAGCCAATATCCCCAGGGTAGCGGGGGCACAAATGAGCAGTTCTTC
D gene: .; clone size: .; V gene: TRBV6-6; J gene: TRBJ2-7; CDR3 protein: CASSYSPLEQYF; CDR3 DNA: TGTGCCAGCAGTTACTCTCCCCTCGAGCAGTACTTC
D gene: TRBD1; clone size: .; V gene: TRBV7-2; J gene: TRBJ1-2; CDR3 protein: CASSPAGTGDYGYTF; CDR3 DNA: TGTGCCAGCAGCCCAGCCGGGACAGGGGACTATGGCTACACCTTC
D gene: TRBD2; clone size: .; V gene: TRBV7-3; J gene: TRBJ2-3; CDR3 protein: CASSPGLAGDTQYF; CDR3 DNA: TGTGCCAGCAGCCCGGGACTAGCGGGAGATACGCAGTATTTT
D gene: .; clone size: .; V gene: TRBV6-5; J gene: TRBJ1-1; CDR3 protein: CASSTGKNTEAFF; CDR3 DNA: TGTGCCAGCAGTACAGGGAAGAACACTGAAGCTTTCTTT
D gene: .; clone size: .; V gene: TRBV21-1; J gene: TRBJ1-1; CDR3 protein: CASSKTGVAIEAFF; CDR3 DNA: TGTGCCAGCAGCAAGACAGGGGTCGCGATAGAAGCTTTCTTT
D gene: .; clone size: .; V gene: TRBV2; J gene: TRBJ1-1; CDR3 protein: CASSEVLGGQGAFF; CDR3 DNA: TGTGCCAGCAGTGAAGTTCTTGGGGGCCAAGGGGCTTTCTTT
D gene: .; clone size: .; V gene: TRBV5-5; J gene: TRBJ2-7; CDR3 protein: CASSLPNYEQYF; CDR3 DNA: TGTGCCAGCAGCTTGCCTAACTACGAGCAGTACTTC
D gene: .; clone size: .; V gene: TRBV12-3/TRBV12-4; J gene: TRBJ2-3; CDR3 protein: CATLLTGTDTQYF; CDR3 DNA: TGTGCCACCCTTCTGACAGGCACAGATACGCAGTATTTT
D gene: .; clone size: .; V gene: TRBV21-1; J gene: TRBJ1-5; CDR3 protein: CASSKTLGRAHNQPQHF; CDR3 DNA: TGTGCCAGCAGCAAGACTTTAGGGAGAGCTCACAATCAGCCCCAGCATTTT
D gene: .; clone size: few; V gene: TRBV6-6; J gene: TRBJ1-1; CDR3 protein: CASSSHLTANTEAFF; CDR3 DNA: TGTGCCAGCAGTTCACACCTGACAGCGAACACTGAAGCTTTCTTT
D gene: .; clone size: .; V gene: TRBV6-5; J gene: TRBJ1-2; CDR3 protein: CASSYGVSRGGYTF; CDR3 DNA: TGTGCCAGCAGTTACGGGGTTTCGCGGGGTGGCTACACCTTC